A single sample is the source of the 24 T cell receptor beta chains below, sequenced in a study of cytomegalovirus exposure and HLA in healthy donors. 60 Vbeta and 13 Jbeta primers were used in PCR. The table came from immunoSEQ multiplex PCR; TCRdb's copy has only in-frame clones and leaves some out. The sample includes 120,000 or so clones, over 9.5% of them seen just once. Sequenced: PBMCs. These receptors originate from a woman younger than 35 in good health and CMV-seropositive.

V gene TRBV5-1 combines with J gene TRBJ2-1, with 8 bases identical to TRBD1. The CDR3 spans 15 residues. Germline V gene sequence: CDR1 SGHRS, CDR2 YFSETQ. Trimming at V came to 5 bases and at J to 8 bases, leaving 12 bases not matched to a gene. In DNA, the CDR3 is TGCGCCAGCAGTTCAATACCGGACAGGGCTTATGAGCAGTTCTTC. It translates to CASSSIPDRAYEQFF.

In the case of this clone: The sample has other DNA sequences that encode this CDR3 too. This chain connects TRBV5-5 to TRBJ1-2; 9 nucleotides match TRBD1. Trimming removed 1 base from V and 11 bases from J; junction bases left unmatched: 12. Germline lookup yields CDR1 SGHKS and CDR2 YYEKEE (reference sequence). This CDR3 comprises 15 residues. CDR3: CASSLSLGDREGYTF. CDR3 sequence (DNA): TGTGCCAGCAGCTTGAGTCTGGGGGACAGGGAAGGGTACACCTTC.

The chain is built from TRBV25-1 and TRBJ2-5; 7 bases are a match to TRBD1. Germline CDR1 MGHDK, CDR2 SYGVNS. There are 15 residues in the CDR3. V gave up 6 bases and J gave up 1 base; unmatched junction bases: 8. The CDR3 nucleotides read TGTGCCAGCAGCCCGGGACAGAACACCCAAGAGACCCAGTACTTC. Its protein is CASSPGQNTQETQYF.

Only a few counts were recorded for this clone. The chain carries TRBV30 and TRBJ1-2, with D possibly matching TRBD1 (6 bases). This CDR3 contains 12 residues. V was pared by 3 bases and J by 3 bases, with 8 bases between. The germline gives CDR1 GTSNPN, CDR2 SVGIG (reference sequence). The CDR3 region has the DNA TGTGCCTGGAGCGACAGGCACTATGGCTACACCTTC. It translates to CAWSDRHYGYTF.

This clone turned up a few times. The chain has TRBV28 and TRBJ1-2; TRBD1 matches at 7 bases. The CDR3 length is 14 residues. With 5 bases clipped from V and 5 bases from J, the junction kept 8 bases outside the gene matches. From germline, CDR1 is MDHEN and CDR2 SYDVKM. CDR3 sequence: CASSPLPDRYGYTF. DNA of the CDR3: TGTGCCAGCAGTCCCCTTCCGGACAGGTATGGCTACACCTTC.

The chain combines TRBV19 with TRBJ1-2; a weak D match, TRBD1 (5 bases). The CDR3 has 15 amino acids. Trimming took 0 bases from V and 3 from J, leaving 11 bases between them. Germline loops: CDR1 LNHDA, CDR2 SQIVND (reference sequence). The CDR3 spells CASSIEGAGYYGYTF. In DNA, the CDR3 is TGTGCCAGTAGTATAGAAGGGGCAGGGTACTATGGCTACACCTTC.

The chain recombines TRBV4-1 with TRBJ2-1, with 7 bases aligning to TRBD2. V dropped 0 bases and J dropped 5; count of bases not matched to a gene: 4. Germline values: CDR1 MGHRA, CDR2 YSYEKL. This CDR3 contains 15 residues. The CDR3 DNA sequence: TGCGCCAGCAGCCAAGACTGGACTAGAAACAATGAGCAGTTCTTC. It specifies CASSQDWTRNNEQFF.

This clone was recorded a few times. The chain combines TRBV5-1 with TRBJ2-2; TRBD2 aligns across 13 bases. Germline assignment: CDR1 SGHRS and CDR2 YFSETQ. V was clipped by 3 bases and J by 5 bases; unmatched bases: 4. The CDR3 has 16 residues. CDR3 loop: CASSWGLAGLTGELFF. The CDR3 DNA is TGCGCCAGCAGCTGGGGACTAGCGGGATTGACCGGGGAGCTGTTTTTT.

This clone was counted between two and nine times. At one end, the junction sequence differs from germline, possibly due to a read error. This chain uses TRBV30 with TRBJ1-2; D remains ambiguous. The CDR3 extends over 10 amino acids. Germline values: CDR1 GTSNPN, CDR2 SVGIG (reference sequence). The CDR3 DNA reads as TGTGCCTGGAGGATCCAATCTACGATCTTC. It yields the protein CAWRIQSTIF.

The genes are TRBV21-1 and TRBJ2-2; the table's D call, TRBD2, has no DNA check behind it. TRBV21-1 is classified as a pseudogene. The CDR3 spans 14 residues. In nucleotides, the CDR3 is TGTGCCAGCAGCCCGACTAGTGGGTTAGGGGAGCTGTTTTTT. This translates into CASSPTSGLGELFF.

This chain joins TRBV11-2 and TRBJ2-7, with D uncertain. The CDR3 has 12 residues. Germline V lookup: CDR1 SGHAT, CDR2 FQNNGV. V was trimmed by 1 base and J by 6 bases, leaving 7 bases between them. The CDR3 is CASSLGLPEQYF. The CDR3 DNA reads TGTGCCAGCAGCTTAGGACTCCCCGAGCAGTACTTC.

This clone was counted between two and nine times. The gene calls are TRBV5-1 and TRBJ2-7, with TRBD1 matching over 9 bases. Germline CDR1 and CDR2: SGHRS and YFSETQ. V was clipped by 5 bases and J by 5 bases; unmatched bases: 2. The CDR3 spans 12 residues. The CDR3 protein is CASRGDRDEQYF. The CDR3 nucleotides read TGCGCCAGCAGAGGGGACAGGGACGAGCAGTACTTC.

The chain combines TRBV29-1 with TRBJ1-1, with D perhaps matching TRBD1 (6 bases). Germline CDR1 SQVTM, CDR2 ANQGSEA. The CDR3 sequence is 13 residues long. V dropped 7 bases and J dropped 4 bases, with 16 bases sitting between them. The CDR3 DNA is TGCAGCGCCCCCACAGGGTCGGTCACTGAAGCTTTCTTT. It is translated as CSAPTGSVTEAFF. The full variable domain, in which reference TRBV29-1 and TRBJ1-1 provide the parts outside the CDR3, is SAVISQKPSRDICQRGTSLTIQCQVDSQVTMMFWYRQQPGQSLTLIATANQGSEATYESGFVIDKFPISRPNLTFSTLTVSNMSPEDSSIYLCSAPTGSVTEAFFGQGTRLTVV.

The chain carries TRBV5-1 and TRBJ2-7; D is possibly TRBD2 (6 bases). Trimming took 4 bases from V and 5 from J, leaving 22 bases between them. The CDR3 covers 16 residues. Per germline, CDR1 SGHRS and CDR2 YFSETQ. CDR3 bases: TGCGCCAGCAGCCGGGGGAGGTCGGGGCGAAAAGACGAGCAGTACTTC. This codes for CASSRGRSGRKDEQYF.

This chain connects TRBV30 to TRBJ2-7; D is unresolved. Deletions cut 7 bases from V and 5 bases from J, with 15 bases between. The CDR3 has 12 residues. Germline V gene lookup returns CDR1 GTSNPN and CDR2 SVGIG (reference sequence). This CDR3 reads CASSSPNHEQYF. In DNA form, the CDR3 reads TGTGCCTCCTCGAGCCCAAACCACGAGCAGTACTTC.

The chain carries TRBV19 and TRBJ2-2, with no clear D. Looked up from germline, CDR1 is LNHDA and CDR2 is SQIVND (reference sequence). Deletions cut 3 bases from V and 7 bases from J, with 9 bases between. This CDR3 is built from 13 residues. The CDR3 spells CASSIELGGELFF. In DNA, the CDR3 is TGTGCCAGTAGTATCGAGCTAGGCGGGGAGCTGTTTTTT.

The sample holds a few counts of this clone. The chain couples TRBV9 to TRBJ2-1; possible D gene TRBD2, 6 bases. This CDR3 is 16 amino acids long. Germline V gene lookup returns CDR1 SGDLS and CDR2 YYNGEE. V was pared by 0 bases and J by 1 base, with 11 bases between. CDR3 sequence (DNA): TGTGCCAGCAGCGTAGGCGGGATCTCTTCCTACAATGAGCAGTTCTTC. This encodes CASSVGGISSYNEQFF. The whole variable domain, filled in from reference TRBV9 and TRBJ2-1, reads DSGVTQTPKHLITATGQRVTLRCSPRSGDLSVYWYQQSLDQGLQFLIQYYNGEERAKGNILERFSAQQFPDLHSELNLSSLELGDSALYFCASSVGGISSYNEQFFGPGTRLTVL.

V and J are TRBV7-6 and TRBJ2-7, with D perhaps TRBD1 (10 bases). Between the trimmed V and J ends, which lost 0 bases and 0 bases, there was a span of 24 bases. The CDR3 spans 20 residues. Germline V gene data show CDR1 as SGHVS and CDR2 as FNYEAQ. The CDR3 is CASSLAGSGQGTSSSYEQYF. Written as DNA, the CDR3 is TGTGCCAGCAGCTTAGCGGGGTCGGGACAGGGGACTAGCAGCTCCTACGAGCAGTACTTC.

This clone was found a few times. The chain is built from TRBV10-3 and TRBJ1-2, with D tentatively TRBD1 (5 bases). Germline V gene lookup returns CDR1 ENHRY and CDR2 SYGVKD. CDR3 size: 17 residues. V lost 5 bases to trimming and J lost 6 bases, with 25 bases between them. The CDR3 protein is CAISIQVLTMGSNGYTF. The DNA for the CDR3 is TGTGCCATCAGTATACAGGTCCTTACAATGGGGTCTAATGGCTACACCTTC.

The chain carries TRBV28 and TRBJ2-2; 10 positions match TRBD1. V was pared by 3 bases and J by 6 bases, with 7 bases of the junction left unmatched. The germline V gene encodes CDR1 MDHEN and CDR2 SYDVKM. The length of the CDR3 is 16 residues. The CDR3 DNA is TGTGCCAGCAGTTTTTCCCCCGGGACAGGGGCCGGGGAGCTGTTTTTT. This translates into CASSFSPGTGAGELFF. Using reference TRBV28 and TRBJ2-2 for the parts outside the CDR3, the full variable domain is DVKVTQSSRYLVKRTGEKVFLECVQDMDHENMFWYRQDPGLGLRLIYFSYDVKMKEKGDIPEGYSVSREKKERFSLILESASTNQTSMYLCASSFSPGTGAGELFFGEGSRLTVL.

This clone turned up a few times. The rearrangement links TRBV5-1 to TRBJ1-1; possibly TRBD1 for D (5 bases). The CDR3 consists of 13 residues. Trimming left V 6 bases short and J 8 bases short, with 17 bases between. CDR1 and CDR2 (germline): SGHRS, YFSETQ. CDR3 sequence: CASTQGVPEEAFF. Here the CDR3 DNA reads TGCGCCAGCACCCAGGGTGTGCCGGAAGAAGCTTTCTTT.

The chain has TRBV28 and TRBJ2-5; D uncertain. The CDR3 is made up of 17 amino acids. Trimming shortened V by 7 bases and J by 0 bases, and 21 bases separated the two germline ends. Germline loops: CDR1 MDHEN, CDR2 SYDVKM. CDR3 in DNA: TGTGCCAGCACCCCCCTAGATCTATCAACGTACCAAGAGACCCAGTACTTC. Protein product: CASTPLDLSTYQETQYF.

This rearrangement joins TRBV7-9 to TRBJ2-5, with 15 bases fitting TRBD2. The CDR3 loop spans 17 amino acids. V lost 2 bases and J lost 3; bases outside the gene matches: 4. The V gene's germline CDR1 is SEHNR and CDR2 FQNEAQ (reference sequence). The CDR3 DNA follows: TGTGCCAGCAGCTTATTAGGACTAGCGGGAGGGAAAGAGACCCAGTACTTC. Translating gives CASSLLGLAGGKETQYF.

The chain joins TRBV15 to TRBJ2-5; 8 bases map to TRBD1. In germline, CDR1 is LNHNV, CDR2 YYDKDF (reference sequence). The CDR3 spans 16 residues. The V gene end was trimmed by 1 base and the J gene end by 5 bases; junction bases not matched to a gene: 9. The CDR3 DNA reads TGTGCCACCAGCAGAGCCACGACAGGGGCTTGGGAGACCCAGTACTTC. Its translation: CATSRATTGAWETQYF.